Listed below are T cell receptor beta chains from one sample, sequenced in a study of OX40 agonist ivuxolimab in advanced cancers. Sequencing used immunoSEQ multiplex PCR; TCRdb keeps in-frame clones, though not all of them. The sample comprises tens of thousands of clones, about 91% of which are singletons, and 15% to 20% rests with the top ten. Sequenced here: CD4+ or CD8+ T cells sorted from blood, sampled in a trial of the OX40 agonist ivuxolimab. The receptor set was obtained from an adult with an advanced solid tumor such as melanoma, head and neck, liver or kidney cancer. Each CDR3 is given with its conserved first and last residue. The order of the fields is clone size, D gene, V gene, J gene, CDR3 DNA, CDR3 protein. D genes are given only for firm matches. Clone size is stated in some rows and not others, as once, few, many or a class when expanded.

few,TRBD2,TRBV29-1,TRBJ2-1,TGCAGCGTTGCCCGGGGGGGTAAACGGGAGCAGTTCTTC,CSVARGGKREQFF
.,.,TRBV7-9,TRBJ2-1,TGTGCCAGCAGCCCAACAGTTGATGAGCAGTTCTTC,CASSPTVDEQFF
.,.,TRBV13,TRBJ2-3,TGTGCCAGCAGCTTAGGAGGAGATACGCAGTATTTT,CASSLGGDTQYF
.,.,TRBV28,TRBJ1-3,TGTGCCAGCACCCCAACACCGAGGAGCTCTGGAAACACCATATATTTT,CASTPTPRSSGNTIYF
.,TRBD1,TRBV27,TRBJ2-7,TGTGCCAGCAGGCTCGGGACAGGGGGTTTCAACGAGCAGTACTTC,CASRLGTGGFNEQYF
.,TRBD1,TRBV6-1,TRBJ1-1,TGTGCCAGCAAACTACAGGGGGATGGCACTGAAGCTTTCTTT,CASKLQGDGTEAFF
.,TRBD2,TRBV28,TRBJ2-5,TGTGCCAGCAGACCTATAGGGACTAGCGGGAGGGAGACCCAGTACTTC,CASRPIGTSGRETQYF
.,.,TRBV10-3,TRBJ1-1,TGTGCCATCAGTGAGTCGGGCGTTCGCACTGAAGCTTTCTTT,CAISESGVRTEAFF
.,.,TRBV19,TRBJ2-7,TGTGCCAGTAGTATCGTCAGGGACTTCTCCTACGAGCAGTACTTC,CASSIVRDFSYEQYF
once,.,TRBV4-1,TRBJ2-3,TGCGCCAGCAGCCCCCTTGGGGGTGGGACAGATACGCAGTATTTT,CASSPLGGGTDTQYF
.,.,TRBV19,TRBJ2-1,TGTGCCAGTATGCCGGCGAGCTCCTACAATGAGCAGTTCTTC,CASMPASSYNEQFF
.,.,TRBV28,TRBJ1-5,TGTGCCAGCAGTTTTTGGGGGGGCTTCAATCAGCCCCAGCATTTT,CASSFWGGFNQPQHF
.,.,TRBV7-9,TRBJ2-7,TGTGCCAGCAGCTTCCTGGGGGACCACGAGCAGTACTTC,CASSFLGDHEQYF
.,.,TRBV7-8,TRBJ2-1,TGTGCCAGCAGCTTACTGCCTAGCCATGAGCAGTTCTTC,CASSLLPSHEQFF
.,.,TRBV7-3,TRBJ2-7,TGTGCCAGCAGCTTGTTAGCTGGGAACGAGCAGTACTTC,CASSLLAGNEQYF
.,.,TRBV28,TRBJ2-7,TGTGCCAGCAGTTTGGGGGGACAGACCTCCTACGAGCAGTACTTC,CASSLGGQTSYEQYF
.,.,TRBV27,TRBJ1-2,TGTGCCAGCAGTTTAGGAGGAAACTATGGCTACACCTTC,CASSLGGNYGYTF
.,.,TRBV19,TRBJ2-5,TGTGCCAGTAGTACCCGGGACTCACCGGGGGAGACCCAGTACTTC,CASSTRDSPGETQYF
once,.,TRBV12-5,TRBJ1-3,TGTGCTAGTGGTCCCGGACGGGATGTATCTGGAAACACCATATATTTT,CASGPGRDVSGNTIYF
.,.,TRBV7-9,TRBJ1-2,TGTGCCAGCACCCTTTCATGGGACGGACGCACCGATAACTATGGCTACACCTTC,CASTLSWDGRTDNYGYTF
.,.,TRBV27,TRBJ1-6,TGTGCCAGCAGTTTCAGGGGAAAATCACCCCTCCACTTT,CASSFRGKSPLHF
.,TRBD1,TRBV27,TRBJ2-1,TGTGCCAGCAGTCTAGGGGGCGCGGGCAATGAGCAGTTCTTC,CASSLGGAGNEQFF
.,TRBD1,TRBV5-1,TRBJ2-7,TGCGCCAGTAAGCACGGGACAGGGGGCGAGCAGTACTTC,CASKHGTGGEQYF
.,.,TRBV5-4,TRBJ2-5,TGTGCCAGCAGCCTCGACAGCCAAGAGACCCAGTACTTC,CASSLDSQETQYF
.,.,TRBV28,TRBJ1-1,TGTGCCAGCAGTTTTAGCGTTGAAGCTTTCTTT,CASSFSVEAFF
.,TRBD1,TRBV6-5,TRBJ2-7,TGTGCCAGCAGTTACTCGACAGGGTCGGAAGAGCAGTACTTC,CASSYSTGSEEQYF
.,TRBD2,TRBV6-6,TRBJ2-2,TGTGCCAGCAGGTTACCGGGACTAGCGAACACCGGGGAGCTGTTTTTT,CASRLPGLANTGELFF
.,TRBD2,TRBV4-2,TRBJ2-7,TGTGCCAGCAGCCAAGAGATAGCGGGAGAAAAGGACGAGCAGTACTTC,CASSQEIAGEKDEQYF
few,TRBD2,TRBV5-1,TRBJ2-7,TGCGCCAGCAGCTTGGATCCTAGCGGGAGTAGTAACGAGCAGTACTTC,CASSLDPSGSSNEQYF
.,TRBD2,TRBV2,TRBJ2-3,TGTGCCAGTGGACTAGCGGGAGCCCCAGATACGCAGTATTTT,CASGLAGAPDTQYF
.,TRBD1,TRBV7-8,TRBJ2-2,TGTGCCAGCAGCTTAGTAAGGGGGCGCGTAGGCGGGGAGCTGTTTTTT,CASSLVRGRVGGELFF
.,.,TRBV27,TRBJ2-5,TGTGCCAGCCGGGATGACCGCGGACTCCAAGAGACCCAGTACTTC,CASRDDRGLQETQYF
.,.,TRBV16,TRBJ2-7,TGTGCCAGCAGCCTCGCCGCAGGGGTAGATGGCGAGCAGTACTTC,CASSLAAGVDGEQYF
.,.,TRBV29-1,TRBJ2-7,TGCAGCGTTGTTATCTACCGGACGATCTACGAGCAGTACTTC,CSVVIYRTIYEQYF
.,.,TRBV5-8,TRBJ1-1,TGTGCCAGCAGCCCGGGGGTCCTCTTACGGGACGAAGCTTTCTTT,CASSPGVLLRDEAFF
.,TRBD1,TRBV7-3,TRBJ2-1,TGTGCCAGCAGCCCGAGTGGGACAGGGGCATACAATGAGCAGTTCTTC,CASSPSGTGAYNEQFF
.,TRBD1,TRBV19,TRBJ2-7,TGTGCCAGCACAGGGGCCGGCGAGCAGTACTTC,CASTGAGEQYF
medium-sized,.,TRBV7-9,TRBJ2-7,TGTGCCAGCAGCTTAGACCCGGGCTACGAGCAGTACTTC,CASSLDPGYEQYF
.,.,TRBV19,TRBJ2-3,TGTGCCAGTAGTCTACTAGCTGCTAGCACAGATACGCAGTATTTT,CASSLLAASTDTQYF
.,TRBD1,TRBV4-2,TRBJ2-3,TGTGCCAGCAGCCAAGTCCCGGGACAGGGGGCGCTTGATACGCAGTATTTT,CASSQVPGQGALDTQYF